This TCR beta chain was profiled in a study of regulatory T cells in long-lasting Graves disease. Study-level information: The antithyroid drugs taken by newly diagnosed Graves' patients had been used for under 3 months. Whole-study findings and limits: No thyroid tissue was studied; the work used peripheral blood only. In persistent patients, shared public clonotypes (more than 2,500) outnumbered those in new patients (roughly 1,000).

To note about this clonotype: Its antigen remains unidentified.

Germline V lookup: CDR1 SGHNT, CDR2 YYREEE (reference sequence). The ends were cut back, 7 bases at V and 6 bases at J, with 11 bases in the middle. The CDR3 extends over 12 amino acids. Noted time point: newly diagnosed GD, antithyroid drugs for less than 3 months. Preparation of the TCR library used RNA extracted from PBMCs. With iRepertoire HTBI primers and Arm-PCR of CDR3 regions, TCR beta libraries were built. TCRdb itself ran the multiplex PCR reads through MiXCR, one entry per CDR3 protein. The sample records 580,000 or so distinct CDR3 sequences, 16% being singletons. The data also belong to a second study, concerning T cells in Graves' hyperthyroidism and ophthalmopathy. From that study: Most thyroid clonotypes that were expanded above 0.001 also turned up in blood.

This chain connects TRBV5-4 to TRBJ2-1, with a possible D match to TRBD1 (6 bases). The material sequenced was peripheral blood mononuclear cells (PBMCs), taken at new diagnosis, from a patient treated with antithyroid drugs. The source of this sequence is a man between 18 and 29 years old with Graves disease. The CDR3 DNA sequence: TGTGCCAGCCGACAGGCTGGCAATGAGCAGTTCTTC. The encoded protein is CASRQAGNEQFF.